The 11 T cell receptor beta chains listed next were all sequenced from one sample in a study of T cells in Graves' hyperthyroidism and ophthalmopathy. Amplification of TCR beta CDR3 regions was performed using RNA transcripts as template. During a first-round RT-PCR of the TCR CDR3, the HTBI primer set was used. TCRdb re-called the multiplex PCR reads through MiXCR, storing one row per CDR3 protein. Seen here are 130,000 to 150,000 distinct CDR3 sequences, around 21% observed once, and the top ten hold 67%. Specimen: blood. These receptors came from a woman aged 45-65 years with Graves' hyperthyroidism that later progressed to Graves' ophthalmopathy.

This clonotype occurred many times. The chain links TRBV20-1 to TRBJ2-1; 8 positions match TRBD1. The germline gives CDR1 DFQATT, CDR2 SNEGSKA (reference sequence). V shed 0 bases, J shed 0 bases, and the junction held 7 bases outside the gene matches. There are 17 residues in the CDR3. The CDR3 nucleotides are TGCAGTGCTAGAGAATTCGGGACAGGAAGCTCCTACAATGAGCAGTTCTTC. Protein product: CSAREFGTGSSYNEQFF.

The V gene is TRBV25-1, the J gene TRBJ1-5; TRBD1 matches 8 bases. J gave up 7 bases and V 7 bases, and 9 bases lay outside the gene matches. This CDR3 has 14 residues. The germline V gene encodes CDR1 MGHDK and CDR2 SYGVNS. CDR3 bases: TGTGCCAGCAAGGGACAGGAAGTTGGACAGCCCCAGCATTTT. It specifies CASKGQEVGQPQHF.

In its sample, this clonotype was seen many times. V and J are TRBV20-1 and TRBJ2-1; D is ambiguous. The CDR3 loop spans 11 amino acids. Trimming took off 4 bases at V and 8 bases at J, with 9 bases between the two ends. The germline gives CDR1 DFQATT, CDR2 SNEGSKA (reference sequence). CDR3 sequence: CSATLDHEQFF. CDR3 bases: TGCAGTGCTACCCTAGATCATGAGCAGTTCTTC.

The chain couples TRBV10-3 to TRBJ1-6; D call uncertain. Germline CDR1 reads ENHRY; CDR2 reads SYGVKD. The germline V and J ends were trimmed by 10 bases and 9 bases, with 16 bases remaining between them. The CDR3 extends over 13 amino acids. The CDR3, as DNA: TGTGCCAGCCGAGCGGTTGATACTTCACCCCTCCACTTT. Its protein is CASRAVDTSPLHF.

The rearrangement joins TRBV11-1 to TRBJ2-3, with TRBD1 matching 7 bases. The germline CDR1 and CDR2 sequences are SGHAT and FQDESV (reference sequence). The V segment lost 5 bases and the J segment 2 bases; nucleotides outside the gene matches: 13. This CDR3 has 17 residues. Written as DNA, the CDR3 is TGTGCCAGCAGCCCTTATGGGGACAGTCTTTTCACAGATACGCAGTATTTT. This codes for CASSPYGDSLFTDTQYF.

The V gene is TRBV20-1, the J gene TRBJ2-3; D perhaps matches TRBD2 (5 bases). In germline, CDR1 is DFQATT, CDR2 SNEGSKA (reference sequence). V was clipped by 3 bases and J by 2 bases, with 12 bases between them. The CDR3 covers 14 residues. The CDR3 nucleotides are TGCAGTGCTAGGGCCGACGGACTCACAGATACGCAGTATTTT. Amino acid sequence: CSARADGLTDTQYF.

At least ten counts were recorded for this clonotype. The rearrangement uses TRBV11-2 and TRBJ1-2; tentatively, D is TRBD1 (6 bases). V was shortened by 5 bases and J by 1 base, with 20 bases between the two germline ends. The CDR3 is made up of 17 amino acids. CDR1 and CDR2 from the germline V gene are SGHAT and FQNNGV. As DNA, the CDR3 is TGTGCCAGCAGCCCACGCGGGACATCCGGCTTTAACTATGGCTACACCTTC. The encoded protein is CASSPRGTSGFNYGYTF.

The CDR3 sequence: CATRGLGNTDTQYF. CDR3 DNA sequence: TGTGCCACCAGAGGACTCGGGAACACAGATACGCAGTATTTT. The chain is built from TRBV15 and TRBJ2-3; tentatively, D is TRBD2 (5 bases). The CDR3 length is 14 residues. Deletions cut 6 bases from V and 2 bases from J, with 12 bases between. Germline CDR1 LNHNV, CDR2 YYDKDF (reference sequence).

The CDR3 region has the DNA TGTGCCAGCAGCTCCGGGACAGGGAGCTCCTACAATGAGCAGTTCTTC. This translates into CASSSGTGSSYNEQFF. The chain has TRBV28 and TRBJ2-1, with 9 bases that match TRBD1. With V trimmed by 6 bases and J by 0 bases, 6 bases remained unmatched. The V gene's germline CDR1 is MDHEN and CDR2 SYDVKM. The CDR3 has 16 residues.

This clonotype occurred a few times. The chain has TRBV16 and TRBJ2-7; D possibly corresponds to TRBD1 (5 bases). Germline assignment: CDR1 KGHSY and CDR2 FQNENV. The CDR3 is made up of 14 amino acids. V lost 2 bases, J lost 3 bases, and 11 bases lay in between. Here the CDR3 reads CASSQVLGHYEQYF. The CDR3 coding sequence is TGTGCCAGCAGCCAAGTACTGGGGCACTACGAGCAGTACTTC.

Only a few counts were recorded for this clonotype. The J gene is TRBJ2-5, the V gene TRBV13; the D call may be TRBD1 or TRBD2 (7 bases each). This CDR3 is 14 amino acids long. The germline V gene has CDR1 PRHDT and CDR2 FYEKMQ (reference sequence). V lost 1 base and J lost 8, with 14 bases in between. The CDR3 DNA sequence: TGTGCCAGCAGCTTAGCAGGGGGGGGTAGAACCCAGTACTTC. Translating it yields CASSLAGGGRTQYF.